This entry features one T cell receptor (beta chain) sequence. This clone was recorded only once. Its antigen is still unknown. No base-level quality is on record; no much larger clone is a single base apart. This entry is derived from a study of blood T cell repertoires in COVID-19 (dated by TCRdb to about 2020). The study in broad terms: The collaborator samples originated in the United States, Italy and Spain and spanned the acute and convalescent phases of COVID-19. A freely available public database, intended as a resource for researchers studying the immune response to SARS-CoV-2, is where the repertoires were released. Deeply sampled blood TCRbeta repertoires from subjects exposed to, actively infected with, or recovered from COVID-19 were included in the dataset. The sample metadata nearly always contained a de-identified subject ID, COVID-19 status, age in years and sex. The samples were drawn from the first 160 participants of the ongoing ImmuneRACE study and from about 1,200 subjects provided by 6 global collaborators. Where HLA class I and class II types were available, the types were taken from metadata supplied by the sample provider, not from assay-based typing. The material from the prospective study consisted of cDNA or gDNA derived from T cells, B-cell-depleted T cells, or PBMCs. Study-wide conclusions, independent of this receptor: How much clinical and demographic metadata was included differed by source and by participant, and the metadata was provided uncurated.

TCRbeta CDR3 regions were amplified from genomic DNA using the immunoSEQ Assay, a bias-controlled multiplex PCR. Per the original workflow: The number of nucleated cells in each sample was estimated from the amplification of reference gene primers within the assay. Sequence reads were collapsed and filtered to measure the absolute abundance of every unique TCRbeta CDR3 rearrangement. For each sample, productive Simpson clonality was calculated as the square root of Simpson's diversity index over productive rearrangements. As stored in TCRdb, this immuneACCESS dataset retains in-frame rearrangements with V and J assigned. A fraction of the clones does not appear; measured against another copy, unresolved V genes explain less than half of the discrepancy, and the remainder lacks a known reason. The DNA gave D and trimming, while V, J and clone size come from that table. The sample has tens of thousands of clones on record, approximately 91% of them singletons. Of the sample, about 2.1% is held by the ten largest clones.

Whole blood was collected in K2EDTA tubes by collaborating institutions according to the institutions' own protocols. For TCRbeta analysis, collaborator samples were shipped as frozen whole blood, as isolated PBMCs, or as DNA extracted from either sample type. V is cut back by 1 base and J by 8 bases, with 3 bases in the junction unmatched. From the cysteine through the phenylalanine, the CDR3 covers 16 amino acids. The read is trimmed to its CDR3 DNA, 48 bases read in frame from base 1. The germline V gene sets CDR1 to MNHEY and CDR2 to SVGAGI. Sequencing input: peripheral blood. The receptor comes from a man aged 60 to 75 with acute or convalescent COVID-19. The chain couples TRBV6-5 to TRBJ2-1; 15 bases in between match TRBD2. The CDR3 protein sequence reads: CASSYFGLAGGDEQFF. The sequenced DNA: TGTGCCAGCAGTTACTTCGGACTAGCGGGAGGGGATGAGCAGTTCTTC.